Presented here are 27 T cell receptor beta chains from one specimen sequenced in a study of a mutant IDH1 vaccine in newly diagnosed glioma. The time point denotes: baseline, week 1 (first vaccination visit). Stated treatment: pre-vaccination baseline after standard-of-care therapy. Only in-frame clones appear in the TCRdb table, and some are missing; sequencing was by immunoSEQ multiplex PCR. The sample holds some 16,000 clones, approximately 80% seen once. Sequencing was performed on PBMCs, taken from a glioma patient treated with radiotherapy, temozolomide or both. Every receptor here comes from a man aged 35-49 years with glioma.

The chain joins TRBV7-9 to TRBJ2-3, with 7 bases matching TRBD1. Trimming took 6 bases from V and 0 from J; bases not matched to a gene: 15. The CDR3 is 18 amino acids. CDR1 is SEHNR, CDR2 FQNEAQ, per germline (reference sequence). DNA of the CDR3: TGTGCCAGCAGACCAGGGGGTGGACAGACAAAAAGCACAGATACGCAGTATTTT. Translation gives CASRPGGGQTKSTDTQYF.

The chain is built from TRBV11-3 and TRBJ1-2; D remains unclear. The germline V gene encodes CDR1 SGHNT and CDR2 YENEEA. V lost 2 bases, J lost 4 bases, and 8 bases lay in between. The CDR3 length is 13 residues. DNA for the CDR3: TGTGCCAGCAGCTTAAACGGCCCCTATGGCTACACCTTC. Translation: CASSLNGPYGYTF. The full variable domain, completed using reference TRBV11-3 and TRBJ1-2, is EAGVVQSPRYKIIEKKQPVAFWCNPISGHNTLYWYLQNLGQGPELLIRYENEEAVDDSQLPKDRFSAERLKGVDSTLKIQPAELGDSAVYLCASSLNGPYGYTFGSGTRLTVV.

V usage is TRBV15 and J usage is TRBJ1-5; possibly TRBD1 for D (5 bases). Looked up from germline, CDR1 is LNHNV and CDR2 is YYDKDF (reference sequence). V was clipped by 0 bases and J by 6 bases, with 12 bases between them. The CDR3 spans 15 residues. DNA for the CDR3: TGTGCCACCAGCAGAGATGGGCAGGGCATTCAGCCCCAGCATTTT. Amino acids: CATSRDGQGIQPQHF.

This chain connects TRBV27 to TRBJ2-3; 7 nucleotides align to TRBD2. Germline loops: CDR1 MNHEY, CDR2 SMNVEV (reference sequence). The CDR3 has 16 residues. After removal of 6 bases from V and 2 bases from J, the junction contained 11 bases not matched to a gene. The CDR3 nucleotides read TGTGCCAGCAGCCCCACACCCCTAGCGGCCACAGATACGCAGTATTTT. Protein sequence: CASSPTPLAATDTQYF.

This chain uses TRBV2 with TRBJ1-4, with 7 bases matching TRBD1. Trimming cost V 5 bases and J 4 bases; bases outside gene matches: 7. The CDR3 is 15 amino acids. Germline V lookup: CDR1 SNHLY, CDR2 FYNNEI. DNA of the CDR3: TGTGCCAGCAGTCCTGACAGGGCCGGTAATGAAAAACTGTTTTTT. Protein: CASSPDRAGNEKLFF.

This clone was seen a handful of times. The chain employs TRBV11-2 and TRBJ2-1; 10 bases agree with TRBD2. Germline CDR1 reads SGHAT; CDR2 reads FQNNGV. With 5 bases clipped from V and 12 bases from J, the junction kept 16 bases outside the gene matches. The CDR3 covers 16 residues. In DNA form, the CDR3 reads TGTGCCAGCAGCGACCCCGGGACTAGCGCCGGGTTGGGGCAGTTCTTC. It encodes CASSDPGTSAGLGQFF.

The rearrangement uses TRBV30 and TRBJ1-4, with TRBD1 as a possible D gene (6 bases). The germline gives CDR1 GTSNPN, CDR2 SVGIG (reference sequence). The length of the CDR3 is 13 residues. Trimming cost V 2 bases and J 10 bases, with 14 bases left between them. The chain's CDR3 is CAWSPGGAGKLFF. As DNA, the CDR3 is TGTGCCTGGAGTCCGGGGGGCGCCGGAAAACTGTTTTTT. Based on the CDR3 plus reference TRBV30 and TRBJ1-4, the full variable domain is SQTIHQWPATLVQPVGSPLSLECTVEGTSNPNLYWYRQAAGRGLQLLFYSVGIGQISSEVPQNLSASRPQDRQFILSSKKLLLSDSGFYLCAWSPGGAGKLFFGSGTQLSVL.

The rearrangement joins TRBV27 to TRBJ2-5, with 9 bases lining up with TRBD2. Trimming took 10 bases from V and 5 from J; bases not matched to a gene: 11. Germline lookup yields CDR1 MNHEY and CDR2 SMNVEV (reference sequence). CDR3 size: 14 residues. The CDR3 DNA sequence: TGTGCCACGGGTACTAGCGGGCGTAGGGAGACCCAGTACTTC. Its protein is CATGTSGRRETQYF.

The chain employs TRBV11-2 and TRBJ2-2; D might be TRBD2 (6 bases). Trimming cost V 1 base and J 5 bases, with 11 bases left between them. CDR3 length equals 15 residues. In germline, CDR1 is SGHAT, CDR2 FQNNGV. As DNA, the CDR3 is TGTGCCAGCAGCTTAGTAGGAGGGTATACCGGGGAGCTGTTTTTT. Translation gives CASSLVGGYTGELFF.

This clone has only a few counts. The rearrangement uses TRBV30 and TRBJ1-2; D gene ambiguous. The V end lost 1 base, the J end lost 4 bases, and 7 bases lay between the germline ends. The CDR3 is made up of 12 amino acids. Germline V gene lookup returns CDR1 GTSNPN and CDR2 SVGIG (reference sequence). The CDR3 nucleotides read TGTGCCTGGAGTGCTGGTACCTATGGCTACACCTTC. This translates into CAWSAGTYGYTF.

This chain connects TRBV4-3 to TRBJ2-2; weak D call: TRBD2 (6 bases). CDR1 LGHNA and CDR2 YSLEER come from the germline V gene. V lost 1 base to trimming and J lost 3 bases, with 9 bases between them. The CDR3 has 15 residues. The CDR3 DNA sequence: TGCGCCAGCAGCCAAGCAGCGGGCTACACCGGGGAGCTGTTTTTT. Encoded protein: CASSQAAGYTGELFF.

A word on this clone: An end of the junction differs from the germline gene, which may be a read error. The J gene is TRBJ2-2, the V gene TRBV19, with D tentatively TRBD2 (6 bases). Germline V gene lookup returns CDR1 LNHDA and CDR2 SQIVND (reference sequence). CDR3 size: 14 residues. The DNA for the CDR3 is TGTGCCAGTAGCCACGGGCAATACACCGGGGGGCTGTTTTTT. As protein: CASSHGQYTGGLFF.

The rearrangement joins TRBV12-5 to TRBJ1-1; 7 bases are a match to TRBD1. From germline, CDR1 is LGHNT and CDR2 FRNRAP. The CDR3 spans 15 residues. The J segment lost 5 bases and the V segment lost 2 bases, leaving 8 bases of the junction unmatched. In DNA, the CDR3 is TGTGCTAGTGGTTTGATTACAGGGGATCGAACTGAAGCTTTCTTT. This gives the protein CASGLITGDRTEAFF.

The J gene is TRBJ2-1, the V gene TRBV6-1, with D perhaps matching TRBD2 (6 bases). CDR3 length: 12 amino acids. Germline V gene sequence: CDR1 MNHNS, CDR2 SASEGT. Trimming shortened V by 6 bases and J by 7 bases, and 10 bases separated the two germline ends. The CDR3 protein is CASSEGLNEQFF. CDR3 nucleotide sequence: TGTGCCAGCAGCGAGGGACTGAATGAGCAGTTCTTC.

CDR3 bases: TGTGCCAGCACTGACTTATCCGGGACAGCCTCCAATGAGCAGTTCTTC. Translated: CASTDLSGTASNEQFF. The chain joins TRBV27 to TRBJ2-1, with 7 bases fitting TRBD1. V trimming: 7 bases; J trimming: 6 bases; junction bases outside the gene matches: 15. Germline-derived CDR1 and CDR2 are MNHEY and SMNVEV (reference sequence). This CDR3 region has 16 residues.

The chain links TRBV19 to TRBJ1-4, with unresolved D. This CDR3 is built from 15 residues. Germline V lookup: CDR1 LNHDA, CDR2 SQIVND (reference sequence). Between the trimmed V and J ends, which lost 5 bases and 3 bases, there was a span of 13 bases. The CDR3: CASSADRSANEKLFF. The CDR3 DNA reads TGTGCCAGTAGTGCAGACCGTTCGGCTAATGAAAAACTGTTTTTT.

The CDR3 region is CASTSQTKTTHSYEQYV. The CDR3 nucleotides are TGTGCCAGCACGTCCCAAACAAAGACAACTCACTCCTACGAGCAGTACGTC. This chain connects TRBV2 to TRBJ2-7; D uncertain. The CDR3 contains 17 residues. Germline V CDR1 and CDR2: SNHLY, FYNNEI. V shed 7 bases and J shed 0 bases, with 22 bases lying between them.

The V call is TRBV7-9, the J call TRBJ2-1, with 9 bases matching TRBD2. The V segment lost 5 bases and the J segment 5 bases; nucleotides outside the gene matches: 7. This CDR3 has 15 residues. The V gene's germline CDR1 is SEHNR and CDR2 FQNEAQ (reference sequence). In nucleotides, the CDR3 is TGTGCCAGCAGCGACAGTCTAGCGGGGAACAATGAGCAGTTCTTC. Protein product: CASSDSLAGNNEQFF.

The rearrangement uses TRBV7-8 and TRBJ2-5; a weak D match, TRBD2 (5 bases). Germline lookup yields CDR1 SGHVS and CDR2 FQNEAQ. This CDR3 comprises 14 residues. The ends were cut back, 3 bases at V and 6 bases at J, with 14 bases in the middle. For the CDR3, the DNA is TGTGCCAGCAGCTTTTCGGGCCTAGCAAAGACCCAGTACTTC. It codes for CASSFSGLAKTQYF.

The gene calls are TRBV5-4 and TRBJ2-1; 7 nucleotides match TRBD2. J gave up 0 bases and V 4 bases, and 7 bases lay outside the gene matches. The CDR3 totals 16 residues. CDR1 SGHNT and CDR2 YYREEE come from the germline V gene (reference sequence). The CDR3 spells CASSEGGSSSYNEQFF. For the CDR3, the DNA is TGTGCCAGCAGCGAGGGCGGGAGTAGCTCCTACAATGAGCAGTTCTTC.

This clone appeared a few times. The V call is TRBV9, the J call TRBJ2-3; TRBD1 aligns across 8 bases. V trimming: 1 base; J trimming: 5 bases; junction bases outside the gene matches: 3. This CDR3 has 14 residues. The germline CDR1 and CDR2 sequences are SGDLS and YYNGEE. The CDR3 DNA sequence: TGTGCCAGCAGCGTACAGGGGGCGTTAGATACGCAGTATTTT. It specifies CASSVQGALDTQYF.

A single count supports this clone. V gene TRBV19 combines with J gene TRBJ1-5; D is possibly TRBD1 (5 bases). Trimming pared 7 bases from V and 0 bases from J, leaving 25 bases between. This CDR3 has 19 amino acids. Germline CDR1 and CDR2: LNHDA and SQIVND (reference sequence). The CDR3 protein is CASTESVGGAPNSNQPQHF. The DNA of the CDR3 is TGTGCCAGTACCGAGTCGGTGGGTGGGGCGCCTAATAGCAATCAGCCCCAGCATTTT.

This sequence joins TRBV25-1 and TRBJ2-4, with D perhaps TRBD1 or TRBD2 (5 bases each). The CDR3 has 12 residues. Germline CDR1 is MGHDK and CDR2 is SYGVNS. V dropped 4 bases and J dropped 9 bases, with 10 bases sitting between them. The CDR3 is CASSGGNGIQYF. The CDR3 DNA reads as TGTGCCAGCAGTGGGGGGAATGGCATTCAGTACTTC. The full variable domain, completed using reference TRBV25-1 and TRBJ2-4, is EADIYQTPRYLVIGTGKKITLECSQTMGHDKMYWYQQDPGMELHLIHYSYGVNSTEKGDLSSESTVSRIRTEHFPLTLESARPSHTSQYLCASSGGNGIQYFGAGTRLSVL.

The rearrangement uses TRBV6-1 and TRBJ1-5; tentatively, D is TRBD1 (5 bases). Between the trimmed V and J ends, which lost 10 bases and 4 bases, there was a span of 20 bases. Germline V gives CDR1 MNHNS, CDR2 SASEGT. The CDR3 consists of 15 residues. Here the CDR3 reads CATKGSGMRNQPQHF. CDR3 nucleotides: TGTGCCACCAAGGGGTCAGGGATGAGAAATCAGCCCCAGCATTTT.

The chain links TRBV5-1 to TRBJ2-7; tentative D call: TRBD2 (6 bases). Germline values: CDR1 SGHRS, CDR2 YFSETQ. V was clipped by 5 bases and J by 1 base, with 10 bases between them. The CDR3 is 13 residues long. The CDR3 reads CASRFSGSYEQYF. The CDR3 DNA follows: TGCGCCAGCAGATTTAGCGGTTCCTACGAGCAGTACTTC.

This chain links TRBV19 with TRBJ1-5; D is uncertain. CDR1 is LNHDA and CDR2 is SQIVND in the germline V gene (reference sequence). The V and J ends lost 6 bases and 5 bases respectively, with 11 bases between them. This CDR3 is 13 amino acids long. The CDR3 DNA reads TGTGCCAGTAGCCCGGGCCCGGATCAGCCCCAGCATTTT. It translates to CASSPGPDQPQHF.

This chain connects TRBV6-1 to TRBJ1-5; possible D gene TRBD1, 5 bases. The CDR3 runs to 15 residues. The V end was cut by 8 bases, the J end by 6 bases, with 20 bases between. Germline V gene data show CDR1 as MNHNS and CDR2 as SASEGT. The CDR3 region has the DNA TGTGCCAGCGGAGGGGACCTGGTAGGTCGTCAGCCCCAGCATTTT. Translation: CASGGDLVGRQPQHF.